One sample yielded the 8 T cell receptor beta chains listed below, sequenced in a study of shared clonotypes between healthy human individuals. Clones were read by immunoSEQ multiplex PCR, and TCRdb kept only the in-frame ones, dropping some. The repertoire holds some 1,600,000 clones, with about 98% as singletons. The sample was naive CD4+ T cells sorted from blood. Sample subset: CD45RA+ positively selected. These receptors came from a man aged 30 to 45 in good health.

V and J are TRBV2 and TRBJ1-5; no definite D call. Germline CDR1 is SNHLY and CDR2 is FYNNEI. Deletions cut 6 bases from V and 1 base from J, with 10 bases between. The CDR3 totals 14 residues. The CDR3 reads CASRNSMSNQPQHF. In nucleotides, the CDR3 is TGTGCCAGCAGGAACAGTATGAGCAATCAGCCCCAGCATTTT.

In its sample, this clone was seen once. The J gene is TRBJ1-4, the V gene TRBV14; the D gene is possibly TRBD1 (6 bases). Trimming pared 0 bases from V and 7 bases from J, leaving 15 bases between. Germline V gene lookup returns CDR1 SGHDN and CDR2 FVKESK. This CDR3 is built from 16 residues. The CDR3 reads CASSQDLTGQAEKLFF. The DNA for the CDR3 is TGTGCCAGCAGCCAAGATCTAACAGGGCAGGCTGAAAAACTGTTTTTT.

The V gene is TRBV11-2, the J gene TRBJ2-2, with D perhaps matching TRBD1 (5 bases). The germline V gene encodes CDR1 SGHAT and CDR2 FQNNGV. Trimming cost V 0 bases and J 3 bases, with 11 bases left between them. The length of the CDR3 is 16 residues. The DNA of the CDR3 is TGTGCCAGCAGCTTAGATTGGATAGGGGACACCGGGGAGCTGTTTTTT. This codes for CASSLDWIGDTGELFF.

The V call is TRBV29-1, the J call TRBJ1-1; TRBD1 matches at 10 bases. Germline lookup yields CDR1 SQVTM and CDR2 ANQGSEA. This CDR3 has 13 amino acids. V gave up 6 bases and J gave up 10 bases; unmatched junction bases: 11. CDR3: CSVPGQGTSGAFF. CDR3 DNA: TGCAGCGTCCCGGGACAGGGGACCTCGGGAGCTTTCTTT.

A few counts support this clone. This chain connects TRBV5-4 to TRBJ2-7; 7 bases match TRBD1. The V gene's germline CDR1 is SGHNT and CDR2 YYREEE (reference sequence). The CDR3 covers 16 residues. V was pared by 0 bases and J by 2 bases, with 8 bases of the junction left unmatched. CDR3 region: CASSLDATGTAYEQYF. The CDR3 nucleotides read TGTGCCAGCAGCTTGGACGCCACCGGGACAGCCTACGAGCAGTACTTC.

The chain carries TRBV4-3 and TRBJ1-2; 8 bases map to TRBD1. There are 14 residues in the CDR3. Per germline, CDR1 LGHNA and CDR2 YSLEER. The V and J ends lost 1 base and 9 bases, in that order; junction bases with no gene match: 7. The CDR3 protein is CASSQAQGAGRYTF. The CDR3 nucleotides read TGCGCCAGCAGCCAAGCGCAGGGGGCGGGTCGCTACACCTTC.

The chain employs TRBV2 and TRBJ1-1; 8 nucleotides align to TRBD1. The trim removed 4 bases at V and 5 bases at J, leaving 9 bases unmatched. This CDR3 has 15 residues. The germline gives CDR1 SNHLY, CDR2 FYNNEI. The CDR3 DNA reads TGTGCCAGCAGTGGGAACCAGGGGGCGCATACTGAAGCTTTCTTT. Its translation is CASSGNQGAHTEAFF.

V gene TRBV10-2 combines with J gene TRBJ2-5, with D hard to call. Per the germline V gene, CDR1 is WSHSY and CDR2 is SAAADI. Trimming stripped 8 bases from V and 3 bases from J, with 16 bases between. This CDR3 contains 14 residues. CDR3 in amino acids: CASRGFADEETQYF. In nucleotides, the CDR3 is TGCGCCAGCCGTGGCTTCGCGGATGAAGAGACCCAGTACTTC.